What follows is one T cell receptor beta chain and its context. Original processing notes: Reference gene primer amplification gave estimated nucleated cell counts. Only in-frame clones appear in the TCRdb table, and some are missing; sequencing was by immunoSEQ multiplex PCR. V and J calls and clone size are as listed in that table; D and trimming were resolved from the DNA. The data show about 130,000 clones, approximately 85% seen once. The data derive from a study of blood T cell repertoires in COVID-19. Study in general: Samples came from the United States, Italy and Spain, spanning acute and convalescent COVID-19. Nucleic acid was either cDNA or gDNA, and it came from T cells, B-cell-depleted T cells, or PBMCs.

This CDR3 region has 15 residues. Germline CDR1 SGDLS, CDR2 YYNGEE. The V segment lost 0 bases and the J segment 1 base; nucleotides outside the gene matches: 4. This sequence was found in a human donor in a cohort sampled during active COVID-19. Sequencing used peripheral blood. This chain uses TRBV9 with TRBJ2-7, with 7 bases matching TRBD1. The CDR3 reads CASSVEAGGSYEQYV. CDR3 DNA: TGTGCCAGCAGCGTAGAGGCAGGGGGATCCTACGAGCAGTACGTC.